A single sample gave rise to the 23 T cell receptor beta chains below, sequenced in a study of blood T cell repertoires in COVID-19. Using immunoSEQ multiplex PCR, the repertoire was profiled, and TCRdb retains in-frame clones only, with some absent. Counted here are around 360,000 clones, roughly 86% occurring once; the ten biggest clones make up more than 1.5%. Sequenced material: PBMCs or T cells enriched from blood (not recorded which). These receptor sequences come from a man aged 40-50 years in a cohort exposed to, infected with or recovered from COVID-19 (not recorded which).

This chain uses TRBV20-1 with TRBJ1-2; D not resolved. The CDR3 is 11 residues long. V lost 3 bases, J lost 8 bases, and 10 bases lay in between. Germline CDR1 is DFQATT and CDR2 is SNEGSKA (reference sequence). CDR3 residues: CSASFSQGYTF. The CDR3 nucleotides are TGCAGTGCTAGTTTCAGTCAAGGCTACACCTTC.

V is TRBV24-1 and J is TRBJ2-1; 12 nucleotides align to TRBD2. V was pared by 5 bases and J by 7 bases, with 5 bases of the junction left unmatched. Looked up from germline, CDR1 is KGHDR and CDR2 is SFDVKD. The CDR3 has 15 amino acids. The CDR3 nucleotides read TGTGCCACCAGTGCCGGACTAGCGGGACCAAATGAGCAGTTCTTC. Translation: CATSAGLAGPNEQFF.

This clone occurred once. The V gene is TRBV15, the J gene TRBJ2-5, with 13 bases fitting TRBD2. V shed 0 bases, J shed 5 bases, and the junction held 12 bases outside the gene matches. This CDR3 has 19 amino acids. Germline-derived CDR1 and CDR2 are LNHNV and YYDKDF (reference sequence). CDR3 DNA: TGTGCCACCAGCAGAGATGCTAGTGGGACTAGCGGGAATCGTGAGACCCAGTACTTC. This codes for CATSRDASGTSGNRETQYF. Drawing the rest from reference TRBV15 and TRBJ2-5, the complete variable domain is DAMVIQNPRYQVTQFGKPVTLSCSQTLNHNVMYWYQQKSSQAPKLLFHYYDKDFNNEADTPDNFQSRRPNTSFCFLDIRSPGLGDTAMYLCATSRDASGTSGNRETQYFGPGTRLLVL.

This rearrangement joins TRBV10-3 to TRBJ1-5; no definite D call. Germline CDR1 is ENHRY and CDR2 is SYGVKD. The V gene lost 0 bases and the J gene lost 4 bases, with 10 bases spanning the gap. The CDR3 runs to 15 residues. CDR3 sequence: CAISESMTLNQPQHF. The CDR3 region has the DNA TGTGCCATCAGTGAGTCTATGACTCTTAATCAGCCCCAGCATTTT.

The chain links TRBV4-1 to TRBJ1-5; the match to TRBD1 covers 12 bases. J lost 3 bases, V lost 2 bases, and 11 bases had no gene match. CDR3 size: 19 residues. Looked up from germline, CDR1 is MGHRA and CDR2 is YSYEKL. CDR3 sequence reads: CASSQKPGQGAFPNQPQHF. For the CDR3, the DNA is TGCGCCAGCAGCCAAAAGCCGGGACAGGGGGCTTTCCCCAATCAGCCCCAGCATTTT.

The chain uses TRBV27 and TRBJ2-1; the D gene is possibly TRBD1 (5 bases). Germline CDR1 reads MNHEY; CDR2 reads SMNVEV (reference sequence). Trimming took off 6 bases at V and 5 bases at J, with 14 bases between the two ends. This CDR3 has 14 residues. The CDR3 protein is CASREGRRDNEQFF. In DNA form, the CDR3 reads TGTGCCAGCAGGGAAGGCCGCAGGGACAATGAGCAGTTCTTC.

The chain has TRBV6-1 and TRBJ2-7; 8 nucleotides match TRBD2. CDR3 length: 15 amino acids. Trimming cost V 3 bases and J 7 bases; bases outside gene matches: 11. Looked up from germline, CDR1 is MNHNS and CDR2 is SASEGT. The CDR3 DNA sequence: TGTGCCAGCAGTGACCCGGGACTACGCGGGAGGGAGCAGTACTTC. It encodes CASSDPGLRGREQYF.

This rearrangement joins TRBV5-4 to TRBJ1-1, with TRBD1 matching 8 bases. Trimming cost V 4 bases and J 0 bases; bases outside gene matches: 2. Germline assignment: CDR1 SGHNT and CDR2 YYREEE (reference sequence). CDR3 length: 14 amino acids. Here the CDR3 DNA reads TGTGCCAGCAGCCGGGACAGGCTGAACACTGAAGCTTTCTTT. Residues: CASSRDRLNTEAFF.

The chain has TRBV18 and TRBJ1-3, with D possibly TRBD1 on 6 matching bases. The CDR3 length is 17 residues. V gave up 1 base and J gave up 0 bases, with 13 bases separating them. Germline lookup yields CDR1 KGHSH and CDR2 LQKENI. The CDR3 sequence is CASSPQQQGNSGNTIYF. DNA for the CDR3: TGTGCCAGCTCACCACAACAACAGGGCAACTCTGGAAACACCATATATTTT. Using reference TRBV18 and TRBJ1-3 for the parts outside the CDR3, the full variable domain is NAGVMQNPRHLVRRRGQEARLRCSPMKGHSHVYWYRQLPEEGLKFMVYLQKENIIDESGMPKERFSAEFPKEGPSILRIQQVVRGDSAAYFCASSPQQQGNSGNTIYFGEGSWLTVV.

The J gene is TRBJ1-2, the V gene TRBV6-6; D unclear. The CDR3 contains 15 residues. V was shortened by 4 bases and J by 1 base, with 13 bases between the two germline ends. CDR1 is MNHNY, CDR2 SVGAGI, per germline (reference sequence). The CDR3 nucleotides are TGTGCCAGCAGTTTGCTACGTTCCGATAACTATGGCTACACCTTC. This encodes CASSLLRSDNYGYTF.

This sequence joins TRBV13 and TRBJ2-1; the match to TRBD2 covers 8 bases. This CDR3 is 13 amino acids long. The V segment lost 5 bases and the J segment 9 bases; nucleotides outside the gene matches: 6. CDR1 and CDR2 (germline): PRHDT, FYEKMQ (reference sequence). The CDR3 region has the DNA TGTGCCAGCAGCCTGGGACTAGTGGGTGAGCAGTTCTTC. As protein: CASSLGLVGEQFF.

The genes are TRBV7-2 and TRBJ2-4; TRBD1 is a possible D gene (6 bases). This CDR3 has 15 amino acids. With 5 bases removed from V and 4 bases from J, the gap between germline ends came to 15 bases. Germline values: CDR1 SGHTA, CDR2 FQGNSA. CDR3 sequence reads: CASSPQTGQKNIQYF. CDR3 bases: TGTGCCAGCAGCCCCCAGACAGGCCAAAAAAACATTCAGTACTTC.

V is TRBV6-6 and J is TRBJ2-2, with a possible D match to TRBD2 (7 bases). Trimming took 6 bases from V and 7 from J, leaving 21 bases between them. Germline V lookup: CDR1 MNHNY, CDR2 SVGAGI (reference sequence). The CDR3 length is 16 residues. CDR3 protein: CASRTPSRGAVGELFF. The CDR3 DNA is TGTGCCAGCAGAACCCCTTCTCGGGGGGCGGTCGGGGAGCTGTTTTTT.

The chain couples TRBV4-1 to TRBJ2-7; 7 bases map to TRBD1. In germline, CDR1 is MGHRA, CDR2 YSYEKL. Trimming cost V 5 bases and J 7 bases; bases outside gene matches: 14. CDR3 length equals 15 residues. The CDR3 spells CASSLPGQSLSEQYF. For the CDR3, the DNA is TGCGCCAGCAGCTTACCGGGACAGAGTCTTAGTGAGCAGTACTTC.

V and J are TRBV10-3 and TRBJ2-4; D possibly corresponds to TRBD2 (5 bases). This CDR3 has 15 amino acids. Trimming shortened V by 2 bases and J by 6 bases, and 14 bases separated the two germline ends. CDR1 and CDR2 (germline): ENHRY, SYGVKD. CDR3 loop: CAISERWERINIQYF. DNA for the CDR3: TGTGCCATCAGTGAGAGGTGGGAGAGGATAAACATTCAGTACTTC.

This chain joins TRBV29-1 and TRBJ1-1; D is possibly TRBD1 (5 bases). Germline V gene sequence: CDR1 SQVTM, CDR2 ANQGSEA. The CDR3 has 15 amino acids. Trimming cost V 5 bases and J 4 bases, with 20 bases left between them. As DNA, the CDR3 is TGCAGCGTTTCCCACTCCCGCACAGGCGGCACTGAAGCTTTCTTT. Its protein is CSVSHSRTGGTEAFF.

V and J are TRBV9 and TRBJ2-3; unclear D gene. The CDR3 loop spans 14 amino acids. In germline, CDR1 is SGDLS, CDR2 YYNGEE. V was cut by 2 bases and J by 2 bases, with 9 bases left in between. CDR3 protein: CASSVLSLTDTQYF. CDR3 DNA sequence: TGTGCCAGCAGCGTTTTGTCTCTCACAGATACGCAGTATTTT.

The chain carries TRBV19 and TRBJ2-7; D may be TRBD2 (6 bases). Per germline, CDR1 LNHDA and CDR2 SQIVND (reference sequence). Trimming shortened V by 0 bases and J by 2 bases, and 14 bases separated the two germline ends. The CDR3 covers 16 residues. The CDR3 sequence: CASSIDPFAGTYEQYF. CDR3 in DNA: TGTGCCAGTAGTATAGACCCTTTCGCGGGGACCTACGAGCAGTACTTC.

The chain links TRBV10-1 to TRBJ1-1, with D possibly being TRBD1 (5 bases). V was trimmed by 6 bases and J by 7 bases, leaving 9 bases between them. Germline V gene data show CDR1 as WNHNN and CDR2 as SYGVQD (reference sequence). This CDR3 region has 11 residues. This CDR3 reads CASSDRFEAFF. CDR3 DNA sequence: TGCGCCAGCAGCGACAGATTTGAAGCTTTCTTT.

The chain recombines TRBV18 with TRBJ1-4, with D perhaps matching TRBD1 (6 bases). The V end was cut by 3 bases, the J end by 3 bases, with 8 bases between. The germline V gene encodes CDR1 KGHSH and CDR2 LQKENI. This CDR3 has 14 residues. CDR3 bases: TGTGCCAGCTCACCGGGGGCCTCTAATGAAAAACTGTTTTTT. Protein sequence: CASSPGASNEKLFF.

This clone was observed once. The genes are TRBV7-6 and TRBJ1-1; no firm D call. Looked up from germline, CDR1 is SGHVS and CDR2 is FNYEAQ. V lost 5 bases and J 0 bases, leaving 13 bases between the germline ends. This CDR3 has 15 residues. The CDR3 loop reads CASSALGLLNTEAFF. The CDR3 region has the DNA TGTGCCAGCAGCGCCTTGGGCCTCCTGAACACTGAAGCTTTCTTT.

The chain recombines TRBV5-1 with TRBJ2-1; TRBD1 is a possible D gene (5 bases). Trimming stripped 0 bases from V and 5 bases from J, with 12 bases between. The CDR3 length is 15 residues. Germline V lookup: CDR1 SGHRS, CDR2 YFSETQ. CDR3 protein: CASSLVQGANNEQFF. DNA for the CDR3: TGCGCCAGCAGCTTGGTGCAGGGCGCTAACAATGAGCAGTTCTTC.

The genes are TRBV30 and TRBJ1-2; 7 bases align to TRBD1. Trimming took 1 base from V and 8 from J; bases not matched to a gene: 7. Germline lookup yields CDR1 GTSNPN and CDR2 SVGIG (reference sequence). The CDR3 spans 13 residues. Here the CDR3 DNA reads TGTGCCTGGAGTGCCACACAGGGGTACGGCTACACCTTC. Residues: CAWSATQGYGYTF.